This T cell receptor beta chain was documented in a study of T cells after yellow fever vaccination. The overall study: Fractions containing few cells were prepared with SMART-Seq v4 Ultra Low Input.

TCRdb redid the calling of the 5' RACE reads with MiXCR, one entry per CDR3 protein. The table records under 150,000 distinct CDR3 sequences, approximately 7.7% of them present only once. Whole-study results and caveats: Detected again after the booster were most primary-vaccination clones, at 96% CD4 and nearly 90% CD8. A minor fraction of clonotypes spanned both CD4 and CD8 compartments.

In this sample, this clonotype turned up many times. Its antigen is still unknown. The sample in question was CD4+ T cells sorted from PBMCs, obtained 5 days after the yellow fever booster vaccination. The receptor comes from a man aged 30 to 45 who received the YFV17D yellow fever vaccine.

This CDR3 is CSARASVTSYNEQFF. The CDR3 DNA is TGCAGTGCTAGGGCTAGCGTAACCTCCTACAATGAGCAGTTCTTC. The chain joins TRBV20-1 to TRBJ2-1, with a tentative D call TRBD2 (6 bases). This CDR3 has 15 amino acids. Germline V gene lookup returns CDR1 DFQATT and CDR2 SNEGSKA (reference sequence). Trimming took 3 bases from V and 0 from J, leaving 12 bases between them.